This T cell receptor (beta chain) was recorded in a study of monozygotic twins with inflammatory bowel disease. No DNA is given; TCRdb re-called the 5' RACE reads and lists each CDR3 protein once. The listing contains 350,000 to 550,000 distinct CDR3 sequences. The CDR3 runs 15 residues. This TCR came from a human donor with ulcerative colitis or Crohn's disease, or a healthy co-twin of an affected twin (not recorded which). The J gene is TRBJ2-1, the V gene TRBV12-3 or TRBV12-4; TCRdb's D gene call, TRBD2, goes unchecked for lack of DNA. The sequenced sample consisted of blood. CDR3 region: CASSTYRGLPNEQFF.